Sequencing of this T cell receptor beta chain was carried out in a study of CD8+ T cells in alopecia areata. Study-level points and caveats: Normal-skin resident alphabeta T cells also appear among scalp sample sequences. Researchers report lesional scalp, most notably alopecia totalis/universalis, outstripped normal scalp in clonality.

This clone appeared a few times. What it recognizes is unknown. Genes and germline come from the mouse. Sequencing ends 4 residues short of the CDR3 end; the germline J gene provides the rest. CDR1 LGHNA and CDR2 YSYQKL come from the germline V gene. This CDR3 spans 15 amino acids. Trimming took 3 bases from V and 1 from J; bases not matched to a gene: 3. RNA was isolated and reverse transcribed to cDNA, the sequencing template. Data came from immunoSEQ multiplex PCR; TCRdb stores just in-frame clones and leaves some out. Recorded here are 2,000 or so clones, none singletons. The V and J genes are TRBV2 and TRBJ2-3; 8 nucleotides match TRBD1. This clonotype was sampled from a C3H/HeJ mouse with alopecia areata. MHC haplotype: H2-k. Source material: lesional skin. Incomplete CDR3 DNA: TGTGCCAGCAGCCATCCGGGACAGGGTGCAGAA. This encodes CASSHPGQGAE. The whole CDR3 region reads CASSHPGQGAETLYF.